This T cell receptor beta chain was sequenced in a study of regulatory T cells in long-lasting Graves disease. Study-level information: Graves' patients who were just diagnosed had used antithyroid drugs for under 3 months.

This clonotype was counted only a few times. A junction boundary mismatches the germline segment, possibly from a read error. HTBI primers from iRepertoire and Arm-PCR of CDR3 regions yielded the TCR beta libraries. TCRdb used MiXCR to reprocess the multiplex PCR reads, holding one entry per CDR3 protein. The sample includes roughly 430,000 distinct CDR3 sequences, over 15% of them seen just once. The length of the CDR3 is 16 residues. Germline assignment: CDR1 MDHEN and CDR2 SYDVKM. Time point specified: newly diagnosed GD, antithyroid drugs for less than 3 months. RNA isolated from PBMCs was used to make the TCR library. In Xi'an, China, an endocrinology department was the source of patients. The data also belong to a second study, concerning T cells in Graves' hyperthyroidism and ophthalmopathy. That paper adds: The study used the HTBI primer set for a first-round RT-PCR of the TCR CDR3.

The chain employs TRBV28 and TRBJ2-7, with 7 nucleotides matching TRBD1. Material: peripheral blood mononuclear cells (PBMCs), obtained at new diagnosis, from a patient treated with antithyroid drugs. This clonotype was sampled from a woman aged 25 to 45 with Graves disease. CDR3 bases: TGTGCCAGCAGCTCCGGGACAGTATCTTACGGCTACGAGCGGTACTTC. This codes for CASSSGTVSYGYERYF.